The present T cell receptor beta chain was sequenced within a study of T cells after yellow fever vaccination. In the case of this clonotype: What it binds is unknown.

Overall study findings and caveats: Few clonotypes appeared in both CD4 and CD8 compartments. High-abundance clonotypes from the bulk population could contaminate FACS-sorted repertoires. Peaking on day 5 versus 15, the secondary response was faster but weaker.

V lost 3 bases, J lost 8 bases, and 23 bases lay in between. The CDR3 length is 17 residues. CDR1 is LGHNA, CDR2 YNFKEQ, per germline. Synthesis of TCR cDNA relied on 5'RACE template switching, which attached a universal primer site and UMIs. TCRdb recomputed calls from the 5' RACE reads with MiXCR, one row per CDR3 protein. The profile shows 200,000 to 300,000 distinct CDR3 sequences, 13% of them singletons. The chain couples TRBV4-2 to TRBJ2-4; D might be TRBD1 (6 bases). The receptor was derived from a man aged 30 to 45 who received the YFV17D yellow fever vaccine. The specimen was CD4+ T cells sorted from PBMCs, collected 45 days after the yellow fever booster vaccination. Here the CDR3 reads CASSQVTGTRELDIQYF. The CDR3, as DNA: TGTGCCAGCAGCCAGGTTACCGGGACACGAGAACTGGACATTCAGTACTTC.